This T cell receptor (beta chain) came from a study of cytomegalovirus exposure and HLA in healthy donors. Study summary: Ancestry clustering placed about 86% of roughly 400 genotyped donors in the Caucasian-associated cluster.

This CDR3 contains 17 residues. V shed 3 bases and J shed 3 bases, with 21 bases lying between them. Germline CDR1 and CDR2: SQVTM and ANQGSEA. Vbeta (60) and Jbeta (13) primers were used in the PCR. Sequenced by immunoSEQ multiplex PCR; TCRdb stores in-frame clones only, minus some. The table lists roughly 170,000 clones, roughly 82% of them singletons. Findings of the study overall: In a later analysis, several top co-occurrence clusters appeared linked to parvovirus B19, influenza, CMV and Epstein-Barr virus.

To note about this clone: Its antigen is as yet unknown.

The specimen sequenced was PBMCs. The J gene is TRBJ2-1, the V gene TRBV29-1, with D maybe TRBD2 (6 bases). This receptor was taken from a girl aged 2 to 10 in good health and CMV-seropositive. CDR3 region: CSVEGLGTDFIYNEQFF. The CDR3, as DNA: TGCAGCGTTGAGGGACTTGGGACCGATTTTATCTACAATGAGCAGTTCTTC.